The rows below give T cell receptor beta chains drawn from one sample of a study of regulatory T cells in long-lasting Graves disease. MiXCR was run by TCRdb on the multiplex PCR reads, yielding one entry per CDR3 protein. Of a few hundred thousand distinct CDR3 sequences in the sample, about 18% were seen once. The input for sequencing was peripheral blood mononuclear cells (PBMCs), taken at new diagnosis, from a patient treated with antithyroid drugs. The receptors stem from a female donor with Graves disease. Both conserved end residues are part of each CDR3. D genes are given only for firm matches. Expanded clones are given a class, and other clones once, few, many or no size at all.

V gene	CDR3 length	D gene	clone size	J gene	CDR3 protein	CDR3 DNA
TRBV6-2/TRBV6-3	15	TRBD2	many	TRBJ2-1	CASSPLASGYNEQFF	TGTGCCAGCAGTCCCCTCGCTAGCGGTTACAATGAGCAGTTCTTC
TRBV6-2/TRBV6-3	12	-	few	TRBJ2-3	CASSELVNTQYF	TGTGCCAGCAGTGAACTAGTAAATACGCAGTATTTT
TRBV20-1	12	-	few	TRBJ2-7	CSAREGSDEQYF	TGCAGTGCTAGAGAGGGCTCTGACGAGCAGTACTTC
TRBV3-1	15	TRBD2	many	TRBJ2-3	CASRRSGRIEDTQYF	TGTGCCAGCAGACGTAGCGGGAGAATAGAAGATACGCAGTATTTT
TRBV3-1	14	-	few	TRBJ2-4	CASSQGAGKNIQYF	TGTGCCAGCAGCCAGGGGGCAGGCAAAAACATTCAGTACTTC
TRBV24-1	16	TRBD2	-	TRBJ2-1	CATSDLGRGTSDEQFF	TGTGCCACCAGTGATTTGGGGAGAGGGACTAGCGATGAGCAGTTCTTC
TRBV5-1	15	-	-	TRBJ2-1	CASSPVAEPYNEQFF	TGCGCCAGCAGCCCCGTAGCGGAACCCTACAATGAGCAGTTCTTC
TRBV19	15	TRBD1	few	TRBJ2-5	CASSMGRGLDETQYF	TGTGCCAGTAGTATGGGCAGGGGGCTGGACGAGACCCAGTACTTC
TRBV30	14	TRBD1	-	TRBJ1-6	CAWKGQGSNSPLHF	TGTGCCTGGAAAGGACAGGGGTCCAATTCACCCCTCCACTTT
TRBV12-3/TRBV12-4	12	-	many	TRBJ2-7	CASSNPSNEQYF	TGTGCCAGCAGTAACCCCTCGAACGAGCAGTACTTC
TRBV18	17	-	many	TRBJ2-2	CASSPPSAGANTGELFF	TGTGCCAGCTCACCACCTTCCGCGGGCGCGAACACCGGGGAGCTGTTTTTT
TRBV12-3/TRBV12-4	16	-	-	TRBJ2-2	CACRNSAAGAAGELFF	TGTGCCTGCAGAAACTCCGCGGCGGGGGCGGCCGGGGAGTTGTTTTTT
TRBV29-1	13	-	-	TRBJ2-3	CSVEDYNTDTQYF	TGCAGCGTTGAAGATTACAACACAGATACGCAGTATTTT
TRBV7-2	16	TRBD1	many	TRBJ1-2	CASSSLDRTLGGGYTF	TGTGCCAGCAGCTCCTTGGACAGGACTCTTGGGGGAGGCTACACCTTC
TRBV5-1	20	TRBD1	many	TRBJ1-5	CASSLACRKVVTGIHQPQHF	TGCGCCAGCAGCTTGGCCTGTAGAAAAGTGGTGACAGGGATCCATCAGCCCCAGCATTTT
TRBV28	18	TRBD2	-	TRBJ2-3	CASSFIGLAGGPADTQYF	TGTGCCAGCAGTTTCATCGGGCTAGCGGGAGGGCCGGCAGATACGCAGTATTTT
TRBV7-9	15	-	many	TRBJ2-4	CASSFDRLAKNIQYF	TGTGCCAGCAGCTTCGACAGGCTAGCCAAAAACATTCAGTACTTC
TRBV3-1	14	TRBD1	many	TRBJ1-2	CASSRSGTDYGYTF	TGTGCCAGCAGCCGATCCGGGACAGACTATGGCTACACCTTC
TRBV6-1	15	-	many	TRBJ2-3	CASRGRTSLTDTQYF	TGTGCCAGCAGGGGCCGAACCTCTCTCACAGATACGCAGTATTTT
TRBV11-3	14	-	many	TRBJ2-5	CASSMGPGWETQYF	TGTGCCAGCAGCATGGGCCCTGGTTGGGAGACCCAGTACTTC
TRBV20-1	14	TRBD1	many	TRBJ2-5	CSAPRQGARETQYF	TGCAGTGCTCCCAGACAGGGGGCGCGGGAGACCCAGTACTTC
TRBV7-8	13	-	-	TRBJ2-1	CASSLGYYNEQFF	TGTGCCAGCAGCTTAGGCTACTACAATGAGCAGTTCTTC
TRBV28	14	-	many	TRBJ2-1	CASSRGLRYNEQFF	TGTGCCAGCAGCAGAGGACTGAGGTACAATGAGCAGTTCTTC
TRBV6-2/TRBV6-3	18	TRBD2	many	TRBJ2-1	CASSYEVGLAATYNEQFF	TGTGCCAGCAGTTACGAAGTGGGACTAGCGGCAACCTACAATGAGCAGTTCTTC
TRBV7-2	14	TRBD1	many	TRBJ1-2	CASSIGGAGYGYTF	TGTGCCAGCAGCATAGGGGGCGCAGGATATGGCTACACCTTC
TRBV18	16	TRBD1	many	TRBJ1-1	CASSPRQGTLNTEAFF	TGTGCCAGCTCACCACGACAGGGGACTCTGAACACTGAAGCTTTCTTT
TRBV7-2	11	-	-	TRBJ2-1	CASSEQGRQFF	TGTGCCAGCAGCGAACAGGGTCGGCAGTTCTTC
TRBV6-2/TRBV6-3	14	TRBD2	-	TRBJ2-7	CATRLAGVVYEQYF	TGTGCCACCCGACTAGCGGGAGTTGTGTACGAGCAGTACTTC
TRBV29-1	15	-	many	TRBJ2-3	CSVAASATSTDTQYF	TGCAGCGTTGCGGCCAGCGCAACTAGCACAGATACGCAGTATTTT
TRBV7-9	13	-	many	TRBJ2-5	CASSLSVQETQYF	TGTGCCAGCAGCTTAAGCGTCCAAGAGACCCAGTACTTC
TRBV9	13	TRBD2	many	TRBJ2-3	CASSGLAADTQYF	TGTGCCAGCAGCGGACTAGCGGCAGATACGCAGTATTTT
TRBV4-2	13	-	-	TRBJ2-3	CASSQTLTDTQYF	TGTGCCAGCAGCCAAACCCTCACAGATACGCAGTATTTT
TRBV18	13	TRBD2	many	TRBJ2-7	CASSPGGRDEQYF	TGTGCCAGCTCACCGGGCGGGAGGGATGAGCAGTACTTC
TRBV6-1	15	TRBD1	many	TRBJ2-2	CASNLQGKEAGELFF	TGTGCCAGCAACCTACAGGGGAAGGAGGCCGGGGAGCTGTTTTTT
TRBV7-3	13	-	many	TRBJ2-1	CASSLTAWDEQFF	TGTGCCAGCAGCCTGACGGCCTGGGATGAGCAGTTCTTC
TRBV3-1	15	TRBD2	many	TRBJ2-1	CASSPLAGGENEQFF	TGTGCCAGCAGTCCGTTAGCGGGAGGAGAAAATGAGCAGTTCTTC
TRBV11-2	14	-	many	TRBJ2-3	CASSPGGMGDTQYF	TGTGCCAGCAGTCCAGGGGGGATGGGAGATACGCAGTATTTT
TRBV7-2	14	-	many	TRBJ2-7	CASSPGRTTYEQYF	TGTGCCAGCAGCCCCGGGCGGACAACCTACGAGCAGTACTTC
TRBV20-1	16	TRBD2	many	TRBJ2-1	CSARDPLAGDYNEQFF	TGCAGTGCTAGAGATCCCCTAGCGGGAGACTACAATGAGCAGTTCTTC
TRBV2	10	TRBD2	-	TRBJ2-7	CASTGGEQYF	TGTGCCAGCACGGGGGGCGAGCAGTACTTC